One and the same sample provided the 8 T cell receptor beta chains below, sequenced in a study of blood T cells in healthy people across ages. Together with a sample-barcoded 5' primer, a J-beta primer mix was included in a second PCR lasting 7 to 11 cycles. TCRdb passed the 5' RACE reads through MiXCR, listing each CDR3 protein once. The sample has 630,000 or so distinct CDR3 sequences; 32% are singletons. Sequences were obtained from blood. These receptors were collected from a woman older than 75 in good health.

The rearrangement joins TRBV6-6 to TRBJ2-1; 7 bases match TRBD1. The DNA end is a closer match to TRBJ2-7, so the J assignment may be wrong. The CDR3 spans 15 residues. Germline V gene data show CDR1 as MNHNY and CDR2 as SVGAGI (reference sequence). CDR3 region: CASSSDRSSYNEQYF. The CDR3 region has the DNA TGTGCCAGCAGCTCGGACAGGAGCTCCTACAATGAACAGTACTTC.

The V gene is TRBV5-1, the J gene TRBJ2-3; 7 positions agree with TRBD1. Germline CDR1 reads SGHRS; CDR2 reads YFSETQ. J was trimmed by 2 bases and V by 4 bases; bases with no gene match: 7. This CDR3 spans 15 amino acids. CDR3 amino acids: CASSPQGSSTDTQYF. CDR3 coding DNA: TGCGCCAGCAGCCCACAGGGGAGCTCCACAGATACGCAGTATTTT.

This clonotype was observed at least ten times. The V and J genes are TRBV7-2 and TRBJ2-1; 11 positions agree with TRBD2. Germline values: CDR1 SGHTA, CDR2 FQGNSA. The V segment lost 3 bases and the J segment 6 bases; nucleotides outside the gene matches: 4. CDR3 length: 15 residues. The CDR3 nucleotides read TGTGCCAGCAGCTTTACCGGGACTAGCGGCAATGAGCAGTTCTTC. Protein sequence: CASSFTGTSGNEQFF.

To note about this clonotype: A much larger clone sits a single nucleotide away, making a read error possible. In this CDR3 the conserved last residue, phenylalanine or tryptophan, is missing, so a read error is likely. This chain connects TRBV7-8 to TRBJ2-4; D remains unclear. The J call is in doubt because the DNA end fits TRBJ2-7 better. There are 14 residues in the CDR3. Per the germline V gene, CDR1 is SGHVS and CDR2 is FQNEAQ. The CDR3 coding sequence is TGTGCCAGCAGTAGGGAATTCAGCTCCTACGAGCAGTACCTC. Its protein is CASSREFSSYEQYL.

The chain uses TRBV5-1 and TRBJ2-2; either TRBD1 or TRBD2 may fit D (6 bases each). Between the trimmed V and J ends, which lost 0 bases and 5 bases, there was a span of 11 bases. The germline V gene has CDR1 SGHRS and CDR2 YFSETQ. The CDR3 sequence is 15 residues long. The CDR3 sequence is CASSLEGGSTGELFF. The CDR3 coding sequence is TGCGCCAGCAGCTTGGAGGGGGGATCGACCGGGGAGCTGTTTTTT.

A remark on this clonotype: At one end the junction does not follow the germline gene, possibly because of a read error. V and J are TRBV7-2 and TRBJ2-7, with D perhaps given as TRBD1 or TRBD2 (5 bases each). The CDR3 sequence is 13 residues long. Germline V CDR1 and CDR2: SGHTA, FQGNSA. The CDR3: CAGSDQTGAKRYF. In DNA form, the CDR3 reads TGTGCCGGCAGCGACCAAACCGGGGCGAAAAGGTACTTC. Variable domain in full (rest from reference TRBV7-2 and TRBJ2-7): GAGVSQSPSNKVTEKGKDVELRCDPISGHTALYWYRQSLGQGLEFLIYFQGNSAPDKSGLPSDRFSAERTGGSVSTLTIQRTQQEDSAVYLCAGSDQTGAKRYFGPGTRLTVT.

This clonotype was counted many times. J is TRBJ1-1 and V is TRBV7-7; TRBD1 might be the D (5 bases). Germline loops: CDR1 SSHAT, CDR2 FNYEAQ (reference sequence). V lost 5 bases to trimming and J lost 1 base, with 14 bases between them. This CDR3 has 15 residues. CDR3 sequence (DNA): TGTGCCAGCAGCGCCTTTCAGGGACCGAACACTGAAGCTTTCTTT. Translation gives CASSAFQGPNTEAFF.

This clonotype was observed at least ten times. CDR3 sequence (DNA): TGTGCCAGCAGTTCTCGGGACCCTAGACGGGAGACCCAGTACTTC. Residues: CASSSRDPRRETQYF. V is TRBV28 and J is TRBJ2-5; D could derive from TRBD1 or TRBD2 (5 bases each). CDR1 and CDR2 from the germline V gene are MDHEN and SYDVKM. CDR3 length: 15 residues. The germline V and J ends were trimmed by 4 bases and 5 bases, with 17 bases remaining between them.